The 23 T cell receptor beta chains below all came from one sample that was sequenced in a study of OX40 agonist ivuxolimab in advanced cancers. Assay used: immunoSEQ multiplex PCR; TCRdb lists only in-frame clones, some missing. The profile shows approximately 72,000 clones, around 84% of them singletons. Sample: CD4+ or CD8+ T cells sorted from blood, taken in a trial of the OX40 agonist ivuxolimab. The receptors here all came from an adult with an advanced solid tumor such as melanoma, head and neck, liver or kidney cancer.

The rearrangement joins TRBV7-9 to TRBJ2-7; 7 bases are a match to TRBD2. Germline assignment: CDR1 SEHNR and CDR2 FQNEAQ (reference sequence). J lost 4 bases, V lost 2 bases, and 8 bases had no gene match. The CDR3 runs to 15 residues. In DNA form, the CDR3 reads TGTGCCAGCAGCTTACCTGGGTCGGGAGGTTACGAGCAGTACTTC. Translating gives CASSLPGSGGYEQYF.

The gene calls are TRBV5-1 and TRBJ1-2, with no clear D. This CDR3 comprises 12 residues. Germline V CDR1 and CDR2: SGHRS, YFSETQ. V lost 4 bases to trimming and J lost 4 bases, with 8 bases between them. The CDR3 loop is CASSLDSYGYTF. Written as DNA, the CDR3 is TGCGCCAGCAGCCTAGATAGCTATGGCTACACCTTC.

The chain joins TRBV28 to TRBJ2-7; TRBD1 matches 9 bases. The CDR3 is 14 amino acids. Germline trimming cut 7 bases from V and 3 bases from J; bases unmatched to any gene: 7. Germline values: CDR1 MDHEN, CDR2 SYDVKM. CDR3 sequence: CASIKQGASYEQYF. CDR3 sequence (DNA): TGTGCCAGCATAAAACAGGGGGCGAGCTACGAGCAGTACTTC.

The chain couples TRBV7-8 to TRBJ1-1, with 7 bases that match TRBD1. Germline V CDR1 and CDR2: SGHVS, FQNEAQ. The V segment lost 0 bases and the J segment 1 base; nucleotides outside the gene matches: 5. The CDR3 loop spans 16 amino acids. CDR3 loop: CASSLAEGARNTEAFF. For the CDR3, the DNA is TGTGCCAGCAGCTTAGCGGAGGGGGCGCGGAACACTGAAGCTTTCTTT.

The CDR3 DNA is TGTGCCAGCAGTTTTGCAAGGGGGCTCTCCTACAATGAGCAGTTCTTC. Amino acids: CASSFARGLSYNEQFF. This sequence joins TRBV27 and TRBJ2-1; 7 bases agree with TRBD1. V trimming: 3 bases; J trimming: 0 bases; junction bases outside the gene matches: 5. CDR3 length: 16 residues. From germline, CDR1 is MNHEY and CDR2 SMNVEV (reference sequence).

The chain couples TRBV9 to TRBJ1-5, with TRBD1 matching over 10 bases. V gave up 3 bases and J gave up 5 bases; unmatched junction bases: 5. Per the germline V gene, CDR1 is SGDLS and CDR2 is YYNGEE. CDR3 length equals 15 residues. The CDR3 region is CASSARDRGYQPQHF. The CDR3 coding sequence is TGTGCCAGCAGCGCCCGGGACAGGGGTTATCAGCCCCAGCATTTT.

For this clone: The junction and the germline gene differ at one end; a read error may be behind it. This chain uses TRBV7-7 with TRBJ2-5; D is uncertain. Germline V gene data show CDR1 as SSHAT and CDR2 as FNYEAQ (reference sequence). The CDR3 is 15 residues long. CDR3 sequence reads: CASSPGRVYQETQYF. CDR3 nucleotides: TGTGCTAGCAGCCCGGGCCGAGTCTACCAAGAGACCCAGTACTTC.

J is TRBJ1-2 and V is TRBV5-5, with a possible D match to TRBD1 (6 bases). Trimming removed 4 bases at V and 3 bases at J, with 13 bases between. CDR1 is SGHKS, CDR2 YYEKEE, per germline (reference sequence). The CDR3 is 14 residues long. The CDR3 DNA reads TGTGCCAGCAGCCCCAGGGGCTCTCACTATGGCTACACCTTC. Protein product: CASSPRGSHYGYTF.

This chain uses TRBV5-4 with TRBJ1-3, with TRBD1 identical over 9 bases. Per the germline V gene, CDR1 is SGHNT and CDR2 is YYREEE (reference sequence). The CDR3 sequence is 17 residues long. Losses at the gene ends were 2 bases for V and 2 bases for J; bases not matched to a gene: 8. In DNA, the CDR3 is TGTGCCAGCAGCTTAACCCCCACAGGGGGCGCTGGAAACACCATATATTTT. It codes for CASSLTPTGGAGNTIYF. The full variable domain, completed using reference TRBV5-4 and TRBJ1-3, is ETGVTQSPTHLIKTRGQQVTLRCSSQSGHNTVSWYQQALGQGPQFIFQYYREEENGRGNFPPRFSGLQFPNYSSELNVNALELDDSALYLCASSLTPTGGAGNTIYFGEGSWLTVV.

The chain couples TRBV28 to TRBJ1-5; D ambiguous. This CDR3 is 14 amino acids long. CDR1 and CDR2 (germline): MDHEN, SYDVKM. V was clipped by 5 bases and J by 2 bases, with 10 bases between them. The DNA of the CDR3 is TGTGCCAGCAGTCTATACGGAGGCAATCAGCCCCAGCATTTT. Translating gives CASSLYGGNQPQHF.

The chain combines TRBV28 with TRBJ2-2; the D is unclear. The CDR3 loop spans 15 amino acids. V lost 3 bases to trimming and J lost 4 bases, with 12 bases between them. Per the germline V gene, CDR1 is MDHEN and CDR2 is SYDVKM. DNA of the CDR3: TGTGCCAGCAGTTTTGAGAGAGCTCCCACCGGGGAGCTGTTTTTT. It encodes CASSFERAPTGELFF.

The V call is TRBV5-4, the J call TRBJ2-3; D possibly corresponds to TRBD2 (6 bases). Per germline, CDR1 SGHNT and CDR2 YYREEE (reference sequence). The CDR3 contains 16 residues. V was trimmed by 4 bases and J by 0 bases, leaving 15 bases between them. CDR3: CASSPAGRLSTDTQYF. The CDR3 DNA sequence: TGTGCCAGCAGCCCGGCGGGGCGACTTAGCACAGATACGCAGTATTTT.

The genes are TRBV28 and TRBJ2-7, with 7 bases that match TRBD2. The CDR3 runs to 13 residues. The germline CDR1 and CDR2 sequences are MDHEN and SYDVKM. V lost 6 bases, J lost 4 bases, and 6 bases stayed unmatched. The CDR3, as DNA: TGTGCCAGCAGAGGTGGGAGGGTGTACGAGCAGTACTTC. Translated: CASRGGRVYEQYF.

This clone was observed a few times. CDR3 nucleotides: TGTGCCAGCAGGGTGGCGGGAGGGGAGACCTACGAGCAGTACTTC. Translation: CASRVAGGETYEQYF. This chain links TRBV7-8 with TRBJ2-7; 9 bases are a match to TRBD2. Germline V gene data show CDR1 as SGHVS and CDR2 as FQNEAQ. This CDR3 spans 15 amino acids. Trimming cost V 6 bases and J 2 bases; bases outside gene matches: 8.

The J gene is TRBJ2-3, the V gene TRBV4-2, with 7 bases fitting TRBD2. V lost 0 bases and J lost 10; bases outside the gene matches: 4. The CDR3 covers 13 residues. Germline CDR1 reads LGHNA; CDR2 reads YNFKEQ. The DNA of the CDR3 is TGTGCCAGCAGCCAAGAACGACTAGCTTCGCAGTATTTT. Protein product: CASSQERLASQYF.

This clone appeared once. The chain links TRBV27 to TRBJ2-7; 9 bases fit TRBD1. Trimming at V came to 7 bases and at J to 6 bases, leaving 16 bases not matched to a gene. Germline assignment: CDR1 MNHEY and CDR2 SMNVEV (reference sequence). The CDR3 runs 16 residues. CDR3 in amino acids: CASTPRSGTGPGEQYF. CDR3 coding DNA: TGTGCCAGCACCCCTCGGTCAGGGACAGGGCCCGGCGAGCAGTACTTC.

J is TRBJ2-2 and V is TRBV28, with 7 positions matching TRBD1. With V trimmed by 6 bases and J by 6 bases, 10 bases remained unmatched. This CDR3 region has 15 residues. CDR1 MDHEN and CDR2 SYDVKM come from the germline V gene. Here the CDR3 DNA reads TGTGCCAGCAGCGATCTCATAACAGGGGCCGGGGAGCTGTTTTTT. It translates to CASSDLITGAGELFF.

The rearrangement links TRBV7-8 to TRBJ2-2, with TRBD1 identical over 10 bases. Per germline, CDR1 SGHVS and CDR2 FQNEAQ. Losses at the gene ends were 5 bases for V and 6 bases for J; bases not matched to a gene: 12. The CDR3 runs 17 residues. The chain's CDR3 is CASSERTGGSLAGELFF. The CDR3 DNA reads TGTGCCAGCAGCGAGAGGACAGGGGGTTCGCTTGCCGGGGAGCTGTTTTTT.

The chain combines TRBV7-3 with TRBJ2-7; TRBD1 aligns across 7 bases. Trimming at V came to 0 bases and at J to 2 bases, leaving 4 bases not matched to a gene. Germline V gene sequence: CDR1 SGHTA, CDR2 FQGTGA. This CDR3 has 15 amino acids. The CDR3 region is CASSLTGQRAYEQYF. DNA for the CDR3: TGTGCCAGCAGCTTAACGGGACAGAGAGCCTACGAGCAGTACTTC.

V is TRBV19 and J is TRBJ2-1; TRBD1 might be the D (6 bases). Germline lookup yields CDR1 LNHDA and CDR2 SQIVND (reference sequence). This CDR3 is 16 amino acids long. V gave up 6 bases and J gave up 2 bases, with 17 bases separating them. CDR3 amino acids: CASRQGRAAAYNEQFF. In nucleotides, the CDR3 is TGTGCCAGTAGGCAGGGGCGAGCGGCGGCCTACAATGAGCAGTTCTTC.

The rearrangement links TRBV6-6 to TRBJ2-3; a weak D match, TRBD2 (6 bases). V was clipped by 6 bases and J by 5 bases, with 9 bases between them. In germline, CDR1 is MNHNY, CDR2 SVGAGI (reference sequence). The CDR3 covers 12 residues. CDR3 DNA: TGTGCCAGCAGGCCGGGGGAAGATACGCAGTATTTT. It specifies CASRPGEDTQYF.

The chain carries TRBV28 and TRBJ2-7, with 7 bases that match TRBD1. Germline V gives CDR1 MDHEN, CDR2 SYDVKM. Trimming at V came to 6 bases and at J to 3 bases, leaving 5 bases not matched to a gene. The length of the CDR3 is 13 residues. CDR3 in DNA: TGTGCCAGCAGAGGGACAGAACGCTACGAGCAGTACTTC. Residues: CASRGTERYEQYF.

J is TRBJ2-6 and V is TRBV2; no clear D gene. The V gene's germline CDR1 is SNHLY and CDR2 FYNNEI. There are 13 residues in the CDR3. The V end lost 6 bases, the J end lost 3 bases, and 6 bases lay between the germline ends. The DNA for the CDR3 is TGTGCCAGCAGGGAGAATGGGGCCAACGTCCTGACTTTC. Encoded protein: CASRENGANVLTF.